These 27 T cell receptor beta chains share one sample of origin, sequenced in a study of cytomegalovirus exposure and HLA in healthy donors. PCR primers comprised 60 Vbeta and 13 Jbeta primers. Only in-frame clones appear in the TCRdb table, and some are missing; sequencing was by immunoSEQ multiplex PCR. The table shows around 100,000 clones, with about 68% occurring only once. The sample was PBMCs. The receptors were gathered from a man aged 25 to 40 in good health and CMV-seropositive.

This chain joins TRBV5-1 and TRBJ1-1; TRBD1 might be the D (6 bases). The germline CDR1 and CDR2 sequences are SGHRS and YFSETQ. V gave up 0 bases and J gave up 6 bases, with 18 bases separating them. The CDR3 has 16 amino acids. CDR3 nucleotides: TGCGCCAGCAGCTTGGCCCCCCAGGGGAAGGAAGCTGAAGCTTTCTTT. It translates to CASSLAPQGKEAEAFF. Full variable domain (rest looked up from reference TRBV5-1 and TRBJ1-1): KAGVTQTPRYLIKTRGQQVTLSCSPISGHRSVSWYQQTPGQGLQFLFEYFSETQRNKGNFPGRFSGRQFSNSRSEMNVSTLELGDSALYLCASSLAPQGKEAEAFFGQGTRLTVV.

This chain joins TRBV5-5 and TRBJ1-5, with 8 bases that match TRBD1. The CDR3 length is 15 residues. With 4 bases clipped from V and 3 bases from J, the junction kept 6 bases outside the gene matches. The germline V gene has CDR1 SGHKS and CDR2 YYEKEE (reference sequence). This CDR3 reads CASSMTGVINQPQHF. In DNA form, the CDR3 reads TGTGCCAGCAGCATGACAGGGGTAATCAATCAGCCCCAGCATTTT.

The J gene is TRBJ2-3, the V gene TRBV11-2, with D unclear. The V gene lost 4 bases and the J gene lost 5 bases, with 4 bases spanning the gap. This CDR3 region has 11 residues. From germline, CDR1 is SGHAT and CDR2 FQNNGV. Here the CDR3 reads CASSSLDTQYF. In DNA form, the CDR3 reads TGTGCCAGCAGCTCCCTAGATACGCAGTATTTT.

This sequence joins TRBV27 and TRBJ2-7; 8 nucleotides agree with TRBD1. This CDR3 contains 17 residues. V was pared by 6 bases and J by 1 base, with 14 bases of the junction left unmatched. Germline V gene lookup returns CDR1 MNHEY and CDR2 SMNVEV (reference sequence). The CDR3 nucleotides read TGTGCCAGCAGACGAAACGCCGGGACAGGTTCTTCCTACGAGCAGTACTTC. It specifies CASRRNAGTGSSYEQYF.

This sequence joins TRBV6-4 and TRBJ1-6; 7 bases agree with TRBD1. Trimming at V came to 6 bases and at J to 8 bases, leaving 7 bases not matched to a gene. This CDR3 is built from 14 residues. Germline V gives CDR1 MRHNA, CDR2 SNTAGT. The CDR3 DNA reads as TGTGCCAGCAGGGAAACAGGGGTGGATTCACCCCTCCACTTT. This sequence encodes CASRETGVDSPLHF.

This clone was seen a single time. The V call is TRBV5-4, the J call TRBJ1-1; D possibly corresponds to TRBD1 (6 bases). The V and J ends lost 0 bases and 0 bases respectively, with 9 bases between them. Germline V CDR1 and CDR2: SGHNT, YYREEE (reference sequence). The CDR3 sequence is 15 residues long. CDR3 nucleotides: TGTGCCAGCAGCTTGGAAGGGGGTCTGAACACTGAAGCTTTCTTT. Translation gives CASSLEGGLNTEAFF. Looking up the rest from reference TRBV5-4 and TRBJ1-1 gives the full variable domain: ETGVTQSPTHLIKTRGQQVTLRCSSQSGHNTVSWYQQALGQGPQFIFQYYREEENGRGNFPPRFSGLQFPNYSSELNVNALELDDSALYLCASSLEGGLNTEAFFGQGTRLTVV.

The CDR3: CASTQGGSGNTIYF. In DNA form, the CDR3 reads TGCGCCAGCACCCAGGGGGGCTCTGGAAACACCATATATTTT. This chain joins TRBV5-1 and TRBJ1-3; TRBD1 matches at 7 bases. The CDR3 totals 14 residues. With 6 bases clipped from V and 0 bases from J, the junction kept 3 bases outside the gene matches. Germline V lookup: CDR1 SGHRS, CDR2 YFSETQ.

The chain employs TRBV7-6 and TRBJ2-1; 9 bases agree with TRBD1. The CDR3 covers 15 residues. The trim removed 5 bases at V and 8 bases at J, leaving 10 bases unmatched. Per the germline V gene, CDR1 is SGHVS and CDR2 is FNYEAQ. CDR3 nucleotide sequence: TGTGCCAGCAGCGCCATACAGGGGGCAGGGGATGAGCAGTTCTTC. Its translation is CASSAIQGAGDEQFF.

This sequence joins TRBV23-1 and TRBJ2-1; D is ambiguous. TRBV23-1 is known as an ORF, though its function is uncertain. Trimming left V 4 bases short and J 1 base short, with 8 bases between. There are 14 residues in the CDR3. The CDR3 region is CASSRGLSYNEQFF. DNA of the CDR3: TGCGCCAGCAGTCGCGGTCTTTCCTACAATGAGCAGTTCTTC.

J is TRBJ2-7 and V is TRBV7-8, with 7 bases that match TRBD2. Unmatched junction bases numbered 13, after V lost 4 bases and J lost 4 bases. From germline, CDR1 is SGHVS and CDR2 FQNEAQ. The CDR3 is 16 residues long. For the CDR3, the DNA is TGTGCCAGCAGCTCCCCCGGGGACTACTTGAGTTACGAGCAGTACTTC. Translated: CASSSPGDYLSYEQYF.

CDR3 sequence: CASIWLGEGTQYF. The CDR3 bases are TGTGCCAGCATCTGGCTCGGTGAGGGGACCCAGTACTTC. The J gene is TRBJ2-5, the V gene TRBV6-1; possibly TRBD2 for D (5 bases). The CDR3 sequence is 13 residues long. Trimming left V 7 bases short and J 7 bases short, with 16 bases between. From germline, CDR1 is MNHNS and CDR2 SASEGT.

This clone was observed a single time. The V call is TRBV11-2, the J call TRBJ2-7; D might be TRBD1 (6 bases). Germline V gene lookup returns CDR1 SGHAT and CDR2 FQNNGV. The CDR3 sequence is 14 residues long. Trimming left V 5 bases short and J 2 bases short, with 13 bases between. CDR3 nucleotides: TGTGCCAGCAGCCCCCAGACAGGCGCCTACGAGCAGTACTTC. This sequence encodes CASSPQTGAYEQYF.

CDR3 residues: CASSLQGYTEAFF. As DNA, the CDR3 is TGTGCCAGCAGCTTACAGGGGTACACTGAAGCTTTCTTT. The chain links TRBV6-5 to TRBJ1-1; 7 bases are a match to TRBD1. The trim removed 6 bases at V and 3 bases at J, leaving 4 bases unmatched. The CDR3 runs to 13 residues. Germline CDR1 reads MNHEY; CDR2 reads SVGAGI.

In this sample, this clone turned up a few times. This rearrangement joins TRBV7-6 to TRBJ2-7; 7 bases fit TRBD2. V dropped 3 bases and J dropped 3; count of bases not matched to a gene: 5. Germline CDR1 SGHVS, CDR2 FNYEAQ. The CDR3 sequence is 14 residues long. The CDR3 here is CASSFGLGNYEQYF. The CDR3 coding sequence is TGTGCCAGCAGCTTCGGACTAGGGAACTACGAGCAGTACTTC.

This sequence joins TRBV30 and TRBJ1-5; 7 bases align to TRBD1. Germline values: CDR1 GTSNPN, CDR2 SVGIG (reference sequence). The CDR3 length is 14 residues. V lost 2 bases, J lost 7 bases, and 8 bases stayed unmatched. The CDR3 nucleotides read TGTGCCTGGAGTAAAACAGGGGTTGGACAGCCCCAGCATTTT. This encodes CAWSKTGVGQPQHF.

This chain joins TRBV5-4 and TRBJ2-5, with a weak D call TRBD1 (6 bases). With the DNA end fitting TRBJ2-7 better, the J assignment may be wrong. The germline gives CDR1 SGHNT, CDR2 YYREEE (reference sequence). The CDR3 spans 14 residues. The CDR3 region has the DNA TGTGCCAGCAGCCTGACAGGAGCCCCCGACGAGCAGTACTTC. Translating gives CASSLTGAPDEQYF.

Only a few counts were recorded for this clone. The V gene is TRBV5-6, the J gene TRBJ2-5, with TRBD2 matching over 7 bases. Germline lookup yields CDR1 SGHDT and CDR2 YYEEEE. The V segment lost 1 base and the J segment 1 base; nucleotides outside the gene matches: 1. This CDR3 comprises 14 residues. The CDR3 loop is CASSLKRGQETQYF. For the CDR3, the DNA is TGTGCCAGCAGCTTGAAGCGGGGCCAAGAGACCCAGTACTTC.

CDR3 sequence: CASSGRGTAGSPLHF. In DNA form, the CDR3 reads TGTGCCAGCAGCGGAAGAGGGACAGCCGGTTCACCCCTCCACTTT. This chain uses TRBV6-5 with TRBJ1-6; 7 positions match TRBD1. CDR3 length: 15 residues. Trimming took 6 bases from V and 9 from J; bases not matched to a gene: 11. Germline CDR1 and CDR2: MNHEY and SVGAGI.

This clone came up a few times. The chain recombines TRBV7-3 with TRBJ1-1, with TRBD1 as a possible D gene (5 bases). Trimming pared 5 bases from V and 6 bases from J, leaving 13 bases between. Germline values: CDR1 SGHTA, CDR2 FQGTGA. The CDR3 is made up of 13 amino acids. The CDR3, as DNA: TGTGCCAGCAGCCCTAGCTGGGGGGCTGAAGCTTTCTTT. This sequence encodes CASSPSWGAEAFF.

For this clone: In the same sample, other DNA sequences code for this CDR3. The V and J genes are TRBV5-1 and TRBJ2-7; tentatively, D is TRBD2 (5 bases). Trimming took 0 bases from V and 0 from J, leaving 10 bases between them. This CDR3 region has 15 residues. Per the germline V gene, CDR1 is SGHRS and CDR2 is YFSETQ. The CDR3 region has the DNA TGCGCCAGCAGCTTGGGCAGCGGAAACTCCTACGAGCAGTACTTC. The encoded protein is CASSLGSGNSYEQYF.

The CDR3 loop is CASSYSQVAEAFF. The CDR3 region has the DNA TGTGCCAGCAGTTACAGTCAGGTCGCTGAAGCTTTCTTT. The gene calls are TRBV6-5 and TRBJ1-1; the D is unclear. This CDR3 spans 13 amino acids. Germline V gene data show CDR1 as MNHEY and CDR2 as SVGAGI. The V end lost 2 bases, the J end lost 6 bases, and 10 bases lay between the germline ends.

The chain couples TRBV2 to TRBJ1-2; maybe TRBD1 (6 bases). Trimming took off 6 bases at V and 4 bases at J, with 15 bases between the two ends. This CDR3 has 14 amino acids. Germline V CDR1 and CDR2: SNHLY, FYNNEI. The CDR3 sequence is CASRGLRQVYGYTF. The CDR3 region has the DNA TGTGCCAGCAGGGGCCTGAGACAGGTCTATGGCTACACCTTC.

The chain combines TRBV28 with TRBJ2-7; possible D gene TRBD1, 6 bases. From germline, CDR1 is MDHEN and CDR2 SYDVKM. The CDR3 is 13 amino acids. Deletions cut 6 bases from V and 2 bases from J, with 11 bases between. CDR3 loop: CASSTDRTYEQYF. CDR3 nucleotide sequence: TGTGCCAGCAGCACAGACAGGACCTACGAGCAGTACTTC.

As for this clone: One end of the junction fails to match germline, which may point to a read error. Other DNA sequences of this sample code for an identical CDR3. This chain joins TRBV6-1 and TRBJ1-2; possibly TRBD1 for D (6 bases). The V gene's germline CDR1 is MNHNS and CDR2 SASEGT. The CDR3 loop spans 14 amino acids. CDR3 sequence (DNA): TGTGCCAGCAGCGAAGGCAGGGGTTCCTATGGCTACACCTTC. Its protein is CASSEGRGSYGYTF.

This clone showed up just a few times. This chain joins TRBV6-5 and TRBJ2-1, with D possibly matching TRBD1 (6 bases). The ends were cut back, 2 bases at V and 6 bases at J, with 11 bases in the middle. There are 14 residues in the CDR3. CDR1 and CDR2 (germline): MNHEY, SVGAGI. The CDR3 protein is CASSYLDSSNEQFF. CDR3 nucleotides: TGTGCCAGCAGTTACCTGGACAGTTCCAATGAGCAGTTCTTC.

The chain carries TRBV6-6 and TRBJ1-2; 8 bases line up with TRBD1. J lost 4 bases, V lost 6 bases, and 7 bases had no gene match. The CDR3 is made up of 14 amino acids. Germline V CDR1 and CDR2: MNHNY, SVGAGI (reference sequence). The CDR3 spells CASRVGQGSYGYTF. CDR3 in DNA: TGTGCCAGCAGGGTCGGACAGGGCTCCTATGGCTACACCTTC.

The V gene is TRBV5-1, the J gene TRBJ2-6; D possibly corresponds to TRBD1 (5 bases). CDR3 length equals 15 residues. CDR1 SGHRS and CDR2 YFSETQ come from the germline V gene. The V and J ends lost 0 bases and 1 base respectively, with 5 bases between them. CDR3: CASSLDRSGANVLTF. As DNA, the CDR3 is TGCGCCAGCAGCTTGGACAGGTCTGGGGCCAACGTCCTGACTTTC.